The 22 T cell receptor beta chains given below trace back to one sample, sequenced in a study of cytomegalovirus exposure and HLA in healthy donors. Primers included in the PCR were 60 Vbeta and 13 Jbeta primers. TCRdb keeps only in-frame clones here, not all; method: immunoSEQ multiplex PCR. The sample consists of around 40,000 clones, over 60% of them appearing once. Sequencing used PBMCs. The receptors here all came from a woman in her twenties or thirties in good health and CMV-seronegative.

The chain carries TRBV14 and TRBJ2-7, with D perhaps TRBD1 (6 bases). Germline loops: CDR1 SGHDN, CDR2 FVKESK. This CDR3 region has 12 residues. The V end lost 6 bases, the J end lost 3 bases, and 9 bases lay between the germline ends. CDR3 protein: CASREQGYEQYF. CDR3 DNA: TGTGCCAGCAGAGAACAGGGCTACGAGCAGTACTTC.

This clone was seen only a few times. The chain carries TRBV10-1 and TRBJ2-4; D perhaps matches TRBD1 (5 bases). CDR3 size: 14 residues. Germline CDR1 is WNHNN and CDR2 is SYGVQD (reference sequence). Deletions cut 4 bases from V and 0 bases from J, with 7 bases between. Here the CDR3 DNA reads TGCGCCAGCAGTGCTGGGGCAGCCAAAAACATTCAGTACTTC. This gives the protein CASSAGAAKNIQYF.

V is TRBV28 and J is TRBJ2-7; possible D gene TRBD1, 6 bases. This CDR3 spans 16 amino acids. Trimming took off 6 bases at V and 3 bases at J, with 21 bases between the two ends. CDR1 and CDR2 from the germline V gene are MDHEN and SYDVKM. The chain's CDR3 is CASRSRRTALSYEQYF. CDR3 bases: TGTGCCAGCAGGTCCAGAAGGACAGCCCTAAGCTACGAGCAGTACTTC.

The chain has TRBV30 and TRBJ1-2; D is ambiguous. Germline assignment: CDR1 GTSNPN and CDR2 SVGIG (reference sequence). There are 12 residues in the CDR3. Trimming pared 5 bases from V and 6 bases from J, leaving 13 bases between. In DNA, the CDR3 is TGTGCCTGGGAACCAGAACCGAATGGCTACACCTTC. It translates to CAWEPEPNGYTF. Looking up the rest from reference TRBV30 and TRBJ1-2 gives the full variable domain: SQTIHQWPATLVQPVGSPLSLECTVEGTSNPNLYWYRQAAGRGLQLLFYSVGIGQISSEVPQNLSASRPQDRQFILSSKKLLLSDSGFYLCAWEPEPNGYTFGSGTRLTVV.

In its sample, this clone ranks as medium-sized. This sequence joins TRBV30 and TRBJ1-3; D unclear. CDR3 length: 14 residues. Germline V CDR1 and CDR2: GTSNPN, SVGIG (reference sequence). V gave up 3 bases and J gave up 0 bases, with 9 bases separating them. Here the CDR3 DNA reads TGTGCCTGGAGCCCTAATAGCTCTGGAAACACCATATATTTT. It specifies CAWSPNSSGNTIYF.

V gene TRBV7-6 combines with J gene TRBJ2-1; D may be TRBD2 (5 bases). The CDR3 is 14 residues long. Germline CDR1 is SGHVS and CDR2 is FNYEAQ. V lost 2 bases and J 7 bases, leaving 12 bases between the germline ends. Written as DNA, the CDR3 is TGTGCCAGCAGCTTAAGTGGGAGCTTTAATGAGCAGTTCTTC. This encodes CASSLSGSFNEQFF.

This sequence joins TRBV6-1 and TRBJ1-1; no clear D. The germline V gene encodes CDR1 MNHNS and CDR2 SASEGT. The CDR3 loop spans 15 amino acids. V dropped 4 bases and J dropped 1 base, with 13 bases sitting between them. The CDR3 DNA follows: TGTGCCAGCAGTGCTATAACCCTCGCGAACACTGAAGCTTTCTTT. It is translated as CASSAITLANTEAFF.

The J gene is TRBJ1-2, the V gene TRBV5-1; possibly TRBD1 for D (6 bases). Germline CDR1 reads SGHRS; CDR2 reads YFSETQ. This CDR3 has 15 amino acids. V lost 0 bases and J 4 bases, leaving 13 bases between the germline ends. CDR3 region: CASSLEAQGIYGYTF. The CDR3 DNA reads as TGCGCCAGCAGCTTGGAGGCGCAGGGGATCTATGGCTACACCTTC.

This clone showed up just a few times. The chain carries TRBV5-4 and TRBJ2-7; 7 positions match TRBD1. Germline V gives CDR1 SGHNT, CDR2 YYREEE (reference sequence). V shed 3 bases, J shed 4 bases, and the junction held 4 bases outside the gene matches. The CDR3 consists of 13 residues. The CDR3 reads CASSSQGTYEQYF. The CDR3 DNA reads as TGTGCCAGCAGCTCACAGGGGACGTACGAGCAGTACTTC.

The chain carries TRBV6-1 and TRBJ1-2, with TRBD1 as a possible D gene (6 bases). The CDR3 contains 15 residues. CDR1 and CDR2 (germline): MNHNS, SASEGT. The germline V and J ends were trimmed by 7 bases and 0 bases, with 15 bases remaining between them. The CDR3 here is CASTGQSKANYGYTF. The CDR3 nucleotides are TGTGCCAGCACCGGACAGTCGAAAGCTAACTATGGCTACACCTTC.

This sequence joins TRBV5-4 and TRBJ2-7; D gene unclear. This CDR3 is 14 amino acids long. V lost 0 bases and J 2 bases, leaving 9 bases between the germline ends. Germline CDR1 SGHNT, CDR2 YYREEE (reference sequence). The chain's CDR3 is CASSLGVEAYEQYF. The CDR3 DNA follows: TGTGCCAGCAGCTTGGGTGTCGAGGCCTACGAGCAGTACTTC.

This chain connects TRBV25-1 to TRBJ1-2; D is ambiguous. Deletions cut 3 bases from V and 8 bases from J, with 10 bases between. The CDR3 contains 12 residues. Germline CDR1 reads MGHDK; CDR2 reads SYGVNS. CDR3 amino acids: CASSEARGGYTF. CDR3 nucleotide sequence: TGTGCCAGCAGTGAGGCACGCGGAGGCTACACCTTC.

This chain links TRBV10-1 with TRBJ2-5; 7 positions match TRBD2. Trimming removed 5 bases from V and 7 bases from J; junction bases left unmatched: 7. The CDR3 runs 13 residues. CDR1 and CDR2 from the germline V gene are WNHNN and SYGVQD (reference sequence). The CDR3 DNA reads as TGCGCCAGCAGTAAAATGAGGGAGGGGACCCAGTACTTC. This translates into CASSKMREGTQYF.

Here the CDR3 reads CANRDTNTGELFF. The CDR3 region has the DNA TGTGCCAACCGGGACACTAACACCGGGGAGCTGTTTTTT. This rearrangement joins TRBV5-4 to TRBJ2-2; tentatively, D is TRBD1 (6 bases). The CDR3 runs 13 residues. From germline, CDR1 is SGHNT and CDR2 YYREEE (reference sequence). V lost 9 bases and J lost 2, with 11 bases in between.

The rearrangement joins TRBV5-1 to TRBJ2-2; D gene unclear. Germline CDR1 reads SGHRS; CDR2 reads YFSETQ. With 0 bases removed from V and 1 base from J, the gap between germline ends came to 4 bases. There are 14 residues in the CDR3. The CDR3 coding sequence is TGCGCCAGCAGCTTGGCAGGGAACACCGGGGAGCTGTTTTTT. Protein: CASSLAGNTGELFF.

This clone was seen a few times. The J gene is TRBJ1-1, the V gene TRBV19; 8 nucleotides agree with TRBD1. V was pared by 6 bases and J by 0 bases, with 6 bases of the junction left unmatched. This CDR3 is built from 15 residues. CDR1 is LNHDA and CDR2 is SQIVND in the germline V gene (reference sequence). The CDR3 here is CASRRTGFMNTEAFF. DNA for the CDR3: TGTGCCAGTAGACGGACAGGGTTTATGAACACTGAAGCTTTCTTT. Full variable domain (rest looked up from reference TRBV19 and TRBJ1-1): DGGITQSPKYLFRKEGQNVTLSCEQNLNHDAMYWYRQDPGQGLRLIYYSQIVNDFQKGDIAEGYSVSREKKESFPLTVTSAQKNPTAFYLCASRRTGFMNTEAFFGQGTRLTVV.

This CDR3 reads CASSISKLTDTQYF. The CDR3 region has the DNA TGTGCCAGTAGCATTTCTAAGCTCACAGATACGCAGTATTTT. The genes are TRBV19 and TRBJ2-3; D gene uncertain. The germline V and J ends were trimmed by 6 bases and 2 bases, with 12 bases remaining between them. Germline assignment: CDR1 LNHDA and CDR2 SQIVND (reference sequence). This CDR3 region has 14 residues.

The chain recombines TRBV6-4 with TRBJ1-2; the D is unclear. Deletions cut 6 bases from V and 3 bases from J, with 11 bases between. Germline loops: CDR1 MRHNA, CDR2 SNTAGT. The CDR3 runs 13 residues. The CDR3 region is CASSASGDYGYTF. Here the CDR3 DNA reads TGTGCCAGCAGCGCCAGCGGGGACTATGGCTACACCTTC.

The V and J genes are TRBV2 and TRBJ2-3; 11 positions match TRBD2. Germline trimming cut 1 base from V and 5 bases from J; bases unmatched to any gene: 5. The CDR3 has 16 amino acids. Germline assignment: CDR1 SNHLY and CDR2 FYNNEI. Here the CDR3 reads CASSEGRLAGKDTQYF. DNA of the CDR3: TGTGCCAGCAGTGAAGGTAGACTAGCGGGAAAAGATACGCAGTATTTT.

The V and J genes are TRBV30 and TRBJ1-2; no definite D call. The V end was cut by 1 base, the J end by 7 bases, with 7 bases between. Per the germline V gene, CDR1 is GTSNPN and CDR2 is SVGIG (reference sequence). This CDR3 comprises 11 residues. CDR3 loop: CAWSAGSGYTF. CDR3 in DNA: TGTGCCTGGAGTGCCGGGAGTGGCTACACCTTC.

V is TRBV28 and J is TRBJ1-1, with 7 bases fitting TRBD1. CDR1 and CDR2 (germline): MDHEN, SYDVKM. J lost 1 base, V lost 10 bases, and 6 bases had no gene match. This CDR3 has 13 residues. The CDR3 loop reads CATGNRGNTEAFF. The CDR3 coding sequence is TGTGCCACCGGTAACAGGGGGAACACTGAAGCTTTCTTT.

The V and J genes are TRBV19 and TRBJ1-2; TRBD1 matches at 8 bases. V shed 6 bases, J shed 8 bases, and the junction held 11 bases outside the gene matches. The CDR3 has 14 amino acids. Germline V gene lookup returns CDR1 LNHDA and CDR2 SQIVND (reference sequence). CDR3 sequence reads: CASRSDRDNGGYTF. The CDR3 coding sequence is TGTGCCAGTAGATCGGACAGGGACAATGGGGGCTACACCTTC.